This is a list of T cell receptor beta chains from one sample in a study of early T cells in non-severe SARS-CoV-2 infection. TCRdb independently ran MiXCR on the 5' RACE reads; one entry per CDR3 protein. The sample consists of 25,000 to 35,000 distinct CDR3 sequences, around 5.8% of them appearing once. Input material: whole blood. These receptors came from an adult who was a healthcare worker with PCR-confirmed SARS-CoV-2 infection or an uninfected control (not recorded which). Each CDR3 is given with its conserved first and last residue. Each record gives: clone size, V gene, J gene, D gene, CDR3 DNA, CDR3 protein. D genes are given only for firm matches. Clone size is stated in some rows and not others, as once, few, many or a class when expanded.

abundance: many; v_gene: TRBV15; j_gene: TRBJ1-1; d_gene: .; CDR3nt: TGTGCCACCAGCAGAGCCCTGGGTAGGTTAGCTGAAGCTTTCTTT; CDR3aa: CATSRALGRLAEAFF
abundance: many; v_gene: TRBV28; j_gene: TRBJ1-2; d_gene: .; CDR3nt: TGTGCCAGCAGTTTATTTCCAGGCTCTGGAGGCTACACCTTC; CDR3aa: CASSLFPGSGGYTF
abundance: many; v_gene: TRBV20-1; j_gene: TRBJ1-2; d_gene: .; CDR3nt: TGCAGGGTCCCGGACGGACTGAACTATGGCTACACCTTC; CDR3aa: CRVPDGLNYGYTF
abundance: many; v_gene: TRBV7-8; j_gene: TRBJ2-5; d_gene: TRBD2; CDR3nt: TGTGCCAGCAGCTTAGGTGTTCTAGCGGGACGGGAGACCCAGTACTTC; CDR3aa: CASSLGVLAGRETQYF
abundance: many; v_gene: TRBV7-6; j_gene: TRBJ2-1; d_gene: .; CDR3nt: TGTGCCAGCAGCTTATCTGGCGGAAAGGATGAGCAGTTCTTC; CDR3aa: CASSLSGGKDEQFF
abundance: few; v_gene: TRBV12-5; j_gene: TRBJ1-1; d_gene: TRBD1; CDR3nt: TGTGCTAGTGGTTTGGCTACAGGGGGGCACACTGAAGCTTTCTTT; CDR3aa: CASGLATGGHTEAFF
abundance: few; v_gene: TRBV11-2; j_gene: TRBJ1-1; d_gene: .; CDR3nt: TGTGCCAGCAGCTTTGACATGTGGCAGACTGAAGCTTTCTTT; CDR3aa: CASSFDMWQTEAFF
abundance: .; v_gene: TRBV20-1; j_gene: TRBJ2-6; d_gene: .; CDR3nt: TGCAGTGCTAGCGGGAGAGTAGGAGGGGCCAACGTCCTGACTTTC; CDR3aa: CSASGRVGGANVLTF
abundance: .; v_gene: TRBV30; j_gene: TRBJ1-5; d_gene: .; CDR3nt: TGTGCCTGGAGTGAGGATTATCAGCCCCAGCATTTT; CDR3aa: CAWSEDYQPQHF
abundance: many; v_gene: TRBV7-9; j_gene: TRBJ2-1; d_gene: .; CDR3nt: TGTGCCAGCAGCCCGGTATATAGGGGGAGGTTCGACAATGAGCAGTTCTTC; CDR3aa: CASSPVYRGRFDNEQFF
abundance: few; v_gene: TRBV7-3; j_gene: TRBJ2-2; d_gene: TRBD2; CDR3nt: TGTGCCAGCAGCTTTGTACCGGGAGGTCCCGGGGAGCTGTTTTTT; CDR3aa: CASSFVPGGPGELFF
abundance: many; v_gene: TRBV28; j_gene: TRBJ1-2; d_gene: TRBD1; CDR3nt: TGTGCCAGCATGGGACAGACTAACTATGGCTACACCTTC; CDR3aa: CASMGQTNYGYTF
abundance: many; v_gene: TRBV4-1; j_gene: TRBJ1-4; d_gene: TRBD1; CDR3nt: TGCGCCAGCAGCCAGTCCGGGACAGCAGAAAAACTGTTTTTT; CDR3aa: CASSQSGTAEKLFF
abundance: many; v_gene: TRBV12-3/TRBV12-4; j_gene: TRBJ1-1; d_gene: .; CDR3nt: TGTGCCAGCACCCTCCAGGGGCCGAACACTGAAGCTTTCTTT; CDR3aa: CASTLQGPNTEAFF
abundance: many; v_gene: TRBV20-1; j_gene: TRBJ2-5; d_gene: TRBD2; CDR3nt: TGCAGTGCTAGACCTATAGCGGGAGGGCCCTTAGAGACCCAGTACTTC; CDR3aa: CSARPIAGGPLETQYF
abundance: many; v_gene: TRBV10-3; j_gene: TRBJ1-6; d_gene: .; CDR3nt: TGTGCCATCAGTGAGTCGACAATCAATTCACCCCTCCACTTT; CDR3aa: CAISESTINSPLHF
abundance: many; v_gene: TRBV7-2; j_gene: TRBJ2-1; d_gene: .; CDR3nt: TGTGCCAGCAGCTTAAGCAGGGGGAGGTACAATGAGCAGTTCTTC; CDR3aa: CASSLSRGRYNEQFF
abundance: many; v_gene: TRBV10-2; j_gene: TRBJ2-3; d_gene: TRBD2; CDR3nt: TGCGCCAGCAGTGAAAGAGTAGCGGGAACGCATACGCAGTATTTT; CDR3aa: CASSERVAGTHTQYF
abundance: many; v_gene: TRBV11-2; j_gene: TRBJ2-7; d_gene: TRBD1; CDR3nt: TGTGCCAGCAGCAAACAGGGGGGCCCTGTCGAGCAGTACTTC; CDR3aa: CASSKQGGPVEQYF
abundance: few; v_gene: TRBV2; j_gene: TRBJ2-1; d_gene: TRBD2; CDR3nt: TGTGCCAGCAGTGCACAGGGACTAGCCTACAATGAGCAGTTCTTC; CDR3aa: CASSAQGLAYNEQFF
abundance: many; v_gene: TRBV20-1; j_gene: TRBJ1-1; d_gene: .; CDR3nt: TGCAGTGCTCCACGAGAGGGTAGGAATACTGAAGCTTTCTTT; CDR3aa: CSAPREGRNTEAFF
abundance: many; v_gene: TRBV5-1; j_gene: TRBJ2-1; d_gene: .; CDR3nt: TGCGCCAGCAGCCCACTACCGTCCTTGTACAATGAGCAGTTCTTC; CDR3aa: CASSPLPSLYNEQFF
abundance: .; v_gene: TRBV7-3; j_gene: TRBJ2-3; d_gene: .; CDR3nt: TGTGCCAGCAGCACAGCGTTGGGGAGCACAGATACGCAGTATTTT; CDR3aa: CASSTALGSTDTQYF
abundance: many; v_gene: TRBV6-6; j_gene: TRBJ2-1; d_gene: TRBD2; CDR3nt: TGTGCCAGCAGAGGTGGCGGGAGGGCCCACAATGAGCAGTTCTTC; CDR3aa: CASRGGGRAHNEQFF
abundance: many; v_gene: TRBV20-1; j_gene: TRBJ1-2; d_gene: .; CDR3nt: TGCAGTGCTGGAGGGAGGTCCACCCCGCAAGGCTACACCTTC; CDR3aa: CSAGGRSTPQGYTF
abundance: many; v_gene: TRBV20-1; j_gene: TRBJ1-5; d_gene: TRBD1; CDR3nt: TGCAGTGCTAGAGACGCAGAGGACAGGTTCGCTCAGCCCCAGCATTTT; CDR3aa: CSARDAEDRFAQPQHF
abundance: many; v_gene: TRBV6-1; j_gene: TRBJ1-1; d_gene: .; CDR3nt: TGTGCCAGCAGTGAGGGGGGATTGAACACTGAAGCTTTCTTT; CDR3aa: CASSEGGLNTEAFF
abundance: many; v_gene: TRBV13; j_gene: TRBJ1-2; d_gene: .; CDR3nt: TGTGCCAGCAGCTTACGGACATATGGCTACACCTTC; CDR3aa: CASSLRTYGYTF
abundance: many; v_gene: TRBV4-1; j_gene: TRBJ2-1; d_gene: TRBD2; CDR3nt: TGCGCCAGCAGCCCGAGACCCAAGGGGAGGTTAGCGGGAGGTAGTAATGAGCAGTTCTTC; CDR3aa: CASSPRPKGRLAGGSNEQFF
abundance: many; v_gene: TRBV7-2; j_gene: TRBJ2-5; d_gene: .; CDR3nt: TGTGCCAGCAGCTTAGCTAGACAGACCCAGTACTTC; CDR3aa: CASSLARQTQYF
abundance: many; v_gene: TRBV6-5; j_gene: TRBJ2-7; d_gene: TRBD2; CDR3nt: TGTGCCAGCTTTCGAGGGGGGACGGCGGGACTAGCACCGTGGGAGCAGTACTTC; CDR3aa: CASFRGGTAGLAPWEQYF
abundance: .; v_gene: TRBV6-5; j_gene: TRBJ2-7; d_gene: TRBD1; CDR3nt: TGTGCCAGCACCCAGGGGGTAGGGGACGAGCAGTACTTC; CDR3aa: CASTQGVGDEQYF
abundance: few; v_gene: TRBV2; j_gene: TRBJ2-1; d_gene: TRBD2; CDR3nt: TGTGCCAGCAGTACTAGCGGGACCAATGAGCAGTTCTTC; CDR3aa: CASSTSGTNEQFF
abundance: many; v_gene: TRBV20-1; j_gene: TRBJ2-2; d_gene: .; CDR3nt: TGCAGTGCTCGACCCAAGGCAGGGGAGCTGTTTTTT; CDR3aa: CSARPKAGELFF
abundance: many; v_gene: TRBV15; j_gene: TRBJ2-1; d_gene: TRBD1; CDR3nt: TGTGCCACCAGCAGAGATCTACTAGGGCACACGGGACAGTCGCAGTTCTTC; CDR3aa: CATSRDLLGHTGQSQFF
abundance: .; v_gene: TRBV6-2/TRBV6-3; j_gene: TRBJ2-4; d_gene: .; CDR3nt: TGTGCCAGCACCAGGACTCCGACTTTAGCCAAAAACATTCAGTACTTC; CDR3aa: CASTRTPTLAKNIQYF
abundance: many; v_gene: TRBV5-1; j_gene: TRBJ2-7; d_gene: .; CDR3nt: TGCGCCAGCAGCTCTACAGGTAACGAGCAGTACTTC; CDR3aa: CASSSTGNEQYF
abundance: many; v_gene: TRBV18; j_gene: TRBJ2-3; d_gene: .; CDR3nt: TGTGCCAGCTCACCCTTGGGGAGCACAGATACGCAGTATTTT; CDR3aa: CASSPLGSTDTQYF
abundance: many; v_gene: TRBV28; j_gene: TRBJ2-7; d_gene: TRBD1; CDR3nt: TGTGCCAGCAGTCCTTGGGACAGGGCTTCGTACGAGCAGTACTTC; CDR3aa: CASSPWDRASYEQYF
abundance: many; v_gene: TRBV11-2; j_gene: TRBJ2-4; d_gene: TRBD2; CDR3nt: TGTGCCAGCGGTCTAGCGGGGCCGAACATTCAGTACTTC; CDR3aa: CASGLAGPNIQYF
abundance: .; v_gene: TRBV15; j_gene: TRBJ1-1; d_gene: .; CDR3nt: TGTGCCACCAGCAGAGATCTTGAGGGGACTGAAGCTTTCTTT; CDR3aa: CATSRDLEGTEAFF
abundance: many; v_gene: TRBV20-1; j_gene: TRBJ2-3; d_gene: .; CDR3nt: TGCAGTGCTAGAGATCTCCTAGCCCTTCCCTACCAAGATACGCAGTATTTT; CDR3aa: CSARDLLALPYQDTQYF
abundance: many; v_gene: TRBV24-1; j_gene: TRBJ1-2; d_gene: TRBD1; CDR3nt: TGTGCCACCAGCCCAACTTCGGGACAGGGGGCGAATACTGGCGGCTACACCTTC; CDR3aa: CATSPTSGQGANTGGYTF
abundance: many; v_gene: TRBV4-1; j_gene: TRBJ2-7; d_gene: TRBD2; CDR3nt: TGCGCCAGCAGCCGAGGAGCGGGAGGAACCTACGAGCAGTACTTC; CDR3aa: CASSRGAGGTYEQYF
abundance: .; v_gene: TRBV11-2; j_gene: TRBJ2-2; d_gene: .; CDR3nt: TGTGCCAGCAGCTTTGGCAGGACGAACACCGGGGAGCTGTTTTTT; CDR3aa: CASSFGRTNTGELFF
abundance: .; v_gene: TRBV24-1; j_gene: TRBJ2-1; d_gene: .; CDR3nt: TGTGCCACCAGTGATTCCTTGGGGTCCTACAATGAGCAGTTCTTC; CDR3aa: CATSDSLGSYNEQFF
abundance: .; v_gene: TRBV6-7; j_gene: TRBJ1-1; d_gene: .; CDR3nt: TGTGCCAGCAGTCCCCCCCTGTGGGGAAGGACTGAAGCTTTCTTT; CDR3aa: CASSPPLWGRTEAFF
abundance: many; v_gene: TRBV28; j_gene: TRBJ2-7; d_gene: TRBD1; CDR3nt: TGTGCCAGCAGTTTTGACAGGGTTTTTCAATACGAGCAGTACTTC; CDR3aa: CASSFDRVFQYEQYF